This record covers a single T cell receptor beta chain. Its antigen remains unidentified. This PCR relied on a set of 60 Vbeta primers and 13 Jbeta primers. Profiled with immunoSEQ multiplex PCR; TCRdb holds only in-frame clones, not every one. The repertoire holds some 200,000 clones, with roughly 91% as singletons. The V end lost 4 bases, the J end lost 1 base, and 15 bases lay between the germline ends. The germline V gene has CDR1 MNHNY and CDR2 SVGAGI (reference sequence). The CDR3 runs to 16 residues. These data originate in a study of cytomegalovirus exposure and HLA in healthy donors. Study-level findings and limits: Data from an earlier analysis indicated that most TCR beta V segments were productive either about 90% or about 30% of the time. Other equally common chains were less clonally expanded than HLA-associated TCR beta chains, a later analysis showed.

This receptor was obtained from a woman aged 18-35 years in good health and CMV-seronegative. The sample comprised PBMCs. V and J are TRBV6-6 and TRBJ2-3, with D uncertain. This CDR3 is CASSFSWPSGTDTQYF. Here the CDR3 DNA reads TGTGCCAGCAGTTTCTCGTGGCCTTCAGGCACAGATACGCAGTATTTT.